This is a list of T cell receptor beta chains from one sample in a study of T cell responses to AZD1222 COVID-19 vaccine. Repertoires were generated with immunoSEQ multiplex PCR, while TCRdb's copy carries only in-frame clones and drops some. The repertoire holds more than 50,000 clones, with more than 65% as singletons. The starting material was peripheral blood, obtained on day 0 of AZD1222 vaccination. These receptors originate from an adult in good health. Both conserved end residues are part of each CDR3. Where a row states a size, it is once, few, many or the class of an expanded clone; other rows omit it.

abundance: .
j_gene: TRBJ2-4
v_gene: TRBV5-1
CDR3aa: CASSLTGGSKNIQYF

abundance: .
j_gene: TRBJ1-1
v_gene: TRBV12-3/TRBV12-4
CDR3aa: CATRTGNTEAFF

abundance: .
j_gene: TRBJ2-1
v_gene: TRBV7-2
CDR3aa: CASRLAGSSYNEQFF

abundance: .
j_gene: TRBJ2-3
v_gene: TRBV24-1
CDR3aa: CATSDFAGSTDTQYF

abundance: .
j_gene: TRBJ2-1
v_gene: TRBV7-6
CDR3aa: CASSLGGTGLNYEQFF

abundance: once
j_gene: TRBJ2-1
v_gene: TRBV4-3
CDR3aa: CASSQDPGLNEQFF

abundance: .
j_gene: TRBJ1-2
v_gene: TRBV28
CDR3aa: CASSLTGRLTRQTRGYTF

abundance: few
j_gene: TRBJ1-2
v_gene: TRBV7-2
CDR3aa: CASSSAGNYGYTF

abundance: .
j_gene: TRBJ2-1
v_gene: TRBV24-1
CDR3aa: CATSDPQYNEQFF

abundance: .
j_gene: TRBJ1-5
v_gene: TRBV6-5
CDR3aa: CASSATGPNQPQHF

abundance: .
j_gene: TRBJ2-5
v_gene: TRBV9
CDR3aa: CASSIGGLAGVETQYF

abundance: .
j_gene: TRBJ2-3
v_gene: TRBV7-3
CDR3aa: CASRPFLAGTDTQYF

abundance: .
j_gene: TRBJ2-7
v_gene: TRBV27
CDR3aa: CASSRAGGRFEQYF

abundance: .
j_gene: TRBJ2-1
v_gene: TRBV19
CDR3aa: CASSIDLWGGGHISEQFF

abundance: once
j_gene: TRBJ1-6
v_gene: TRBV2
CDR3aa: CASKVDPPNSPLHF

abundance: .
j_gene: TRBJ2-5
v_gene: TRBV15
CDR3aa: CATSPDRGGETQYF

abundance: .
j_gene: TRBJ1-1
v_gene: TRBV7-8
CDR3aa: CASSPKGENTEAFF

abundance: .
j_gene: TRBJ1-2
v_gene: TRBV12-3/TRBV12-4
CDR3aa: CASSFLNYGYTF

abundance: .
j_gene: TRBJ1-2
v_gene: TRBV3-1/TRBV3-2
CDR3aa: CASSPWDRGGYGYTF

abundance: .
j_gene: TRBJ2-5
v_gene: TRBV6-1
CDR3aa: CASSATGGAGAETQYF

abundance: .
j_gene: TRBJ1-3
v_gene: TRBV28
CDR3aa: CASRQEWGNTIYF

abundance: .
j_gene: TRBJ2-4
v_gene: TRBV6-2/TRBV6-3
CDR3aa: CASSPPGQSGLAKNIQYF

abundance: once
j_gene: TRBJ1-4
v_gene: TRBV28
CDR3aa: CASSVYAAGNEKLFF

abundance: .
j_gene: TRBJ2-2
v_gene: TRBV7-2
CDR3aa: CASSNRQIVTGELFF

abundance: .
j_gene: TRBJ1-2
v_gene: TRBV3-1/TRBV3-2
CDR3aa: CASSQEYQGYGYTF

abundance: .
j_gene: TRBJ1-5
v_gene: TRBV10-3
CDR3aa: CAISESGENQPQHF

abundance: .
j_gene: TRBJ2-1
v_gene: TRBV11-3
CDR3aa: CASTPGLASNEQFF

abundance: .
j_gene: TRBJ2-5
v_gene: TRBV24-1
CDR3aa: CATSDPARQSETQYF

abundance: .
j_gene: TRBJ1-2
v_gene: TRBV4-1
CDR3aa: CASSQDPDTELRNYGYTF

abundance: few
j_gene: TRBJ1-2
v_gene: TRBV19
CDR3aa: CATTAPPGQGTYGYTF

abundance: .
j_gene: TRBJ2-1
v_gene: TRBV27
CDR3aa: CASSLPGTSADNEQFF

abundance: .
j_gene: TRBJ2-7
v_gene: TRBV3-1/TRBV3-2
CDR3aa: CASSLGQGHEQYF

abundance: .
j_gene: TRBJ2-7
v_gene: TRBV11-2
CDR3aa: CASRQRGDNEQYF

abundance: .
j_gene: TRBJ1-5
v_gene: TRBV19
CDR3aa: CASSIFYGQHSNQPQHF

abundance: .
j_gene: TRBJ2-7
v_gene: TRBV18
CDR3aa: CASSIDAEQYF

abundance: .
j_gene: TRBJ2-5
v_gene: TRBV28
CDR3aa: CASSSGGRGSRETQYF

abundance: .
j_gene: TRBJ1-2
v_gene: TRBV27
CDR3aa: CASSVYSPGTGVHGYTF

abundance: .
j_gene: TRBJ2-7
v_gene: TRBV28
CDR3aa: CASSPPVESPRYEQYF

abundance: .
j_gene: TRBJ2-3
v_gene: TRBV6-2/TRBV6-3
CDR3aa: CASSPPAPRRADTQYF

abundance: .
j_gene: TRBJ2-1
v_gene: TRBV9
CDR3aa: CASSPRTSGPEQFF

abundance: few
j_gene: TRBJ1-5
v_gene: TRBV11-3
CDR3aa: CASSFRTACSGHQPQHF

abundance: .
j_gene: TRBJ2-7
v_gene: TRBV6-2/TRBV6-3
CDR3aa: CASSPRDWYYEQYF

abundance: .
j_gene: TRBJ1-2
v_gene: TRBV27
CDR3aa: CATFSLDRGQRGYTF

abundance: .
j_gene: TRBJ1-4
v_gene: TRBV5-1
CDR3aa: CASSIRQGGANEKLFF

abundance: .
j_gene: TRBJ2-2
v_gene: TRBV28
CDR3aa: CASYYQFTRNTGELFF

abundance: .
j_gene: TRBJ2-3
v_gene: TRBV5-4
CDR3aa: CASSPTLAGTDTQYF

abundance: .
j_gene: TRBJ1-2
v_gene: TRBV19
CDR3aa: CASIGGEIYGYTF

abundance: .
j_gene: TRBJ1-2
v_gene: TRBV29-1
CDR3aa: CSVVTGSYGYTF

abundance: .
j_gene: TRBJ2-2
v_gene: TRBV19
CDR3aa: CASSIMLAGELFF

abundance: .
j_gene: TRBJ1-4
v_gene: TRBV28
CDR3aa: CASSTGQREKLFF

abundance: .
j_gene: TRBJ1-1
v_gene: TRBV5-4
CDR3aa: CASGRGRFMNTEAFF

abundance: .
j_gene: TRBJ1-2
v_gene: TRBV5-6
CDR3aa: CASTPLQGAYGYTF

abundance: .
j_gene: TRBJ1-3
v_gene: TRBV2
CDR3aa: CASSGQEVLSGNTIYF

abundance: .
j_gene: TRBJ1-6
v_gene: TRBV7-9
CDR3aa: CASSLDSNNSPLHF

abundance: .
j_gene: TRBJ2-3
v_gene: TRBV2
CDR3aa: CARAGEGWTDTQYF

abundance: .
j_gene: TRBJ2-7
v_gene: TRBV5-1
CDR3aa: CASSLGQGTNEQYF

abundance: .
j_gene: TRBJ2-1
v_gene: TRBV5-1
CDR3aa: CASSLAHPGANEQFF

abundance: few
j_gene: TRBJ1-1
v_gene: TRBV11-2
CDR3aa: CASSFPGRYTEAFF

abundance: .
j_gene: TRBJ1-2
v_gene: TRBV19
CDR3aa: CASSAQGTYNYGYTF